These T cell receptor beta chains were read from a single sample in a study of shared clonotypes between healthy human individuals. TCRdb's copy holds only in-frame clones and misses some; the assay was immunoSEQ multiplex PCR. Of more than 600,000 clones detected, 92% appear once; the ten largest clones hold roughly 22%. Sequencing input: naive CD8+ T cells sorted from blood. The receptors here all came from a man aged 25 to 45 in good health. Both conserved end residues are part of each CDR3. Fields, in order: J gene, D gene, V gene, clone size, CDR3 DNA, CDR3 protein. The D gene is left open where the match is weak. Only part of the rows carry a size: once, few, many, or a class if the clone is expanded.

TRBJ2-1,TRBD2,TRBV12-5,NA,TGTGCTAGTGGCTCGGGACTAGCGGGCGGGAGTGAGCAGTTCTTC,CASGSGLAGGSEQFF
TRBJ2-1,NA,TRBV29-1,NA,TGCAGCGTTGAAGATCATCCTAGGTATTCCTACAATGAGCAGTTCTTC,CSVEDHPRYSYNEQFF
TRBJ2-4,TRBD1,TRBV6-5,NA,TGTGCCAGCAGTAGACAGGGACGGTACTTC,CASSRQGRYF
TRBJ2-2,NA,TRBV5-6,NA,TGTGCCAGCACCGCGGTCACCGGGGAGCTGTTTTTT,CASTAVTGELFF
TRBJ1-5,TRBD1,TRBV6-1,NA,TGTGCCAGCAGGACCAACAATAGGGGGCAGGGGCCCCAGCATTTT,CASRTNNRGQGPQHF
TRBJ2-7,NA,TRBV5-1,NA,TGCGCCAGCAGCTTGTGGGACATTTCCTACGAGCAGTACTTC,CASSLWDISYEQYF
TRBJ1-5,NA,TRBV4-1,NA,TGCGCCAGCAGCCAAGTTGTGGGAAATAGCAATCAGCCCCAGCATTTT,CASSQVVGNSNQPQHF
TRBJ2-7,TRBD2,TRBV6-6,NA,TGTGCCGGGGGGGTCGGGAGCGAGCAGTACTTC,CAGGVGSEQYF
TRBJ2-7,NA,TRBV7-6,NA,TGTGCCAGCAGCTTAGACGCCGACGGCTCCTACGAGCAGTACTTC,CASSLDADGSYEQYF
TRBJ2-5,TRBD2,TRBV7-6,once,TGTGCCAGCAGCCTTACACCCGGGACTAGCGGGAGGACCCAAGAGACCCAGTACTTC,CASSLTPGTSGRTQETQYF
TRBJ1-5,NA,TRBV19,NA,TGTGCCAGTAGCCAGGAAAGCAATCAGCCCCAGCATTTT,CASSQESNQPQHF
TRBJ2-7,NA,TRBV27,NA,TGTGCCAGCAGTTTAGGCGGATCCTACGAGCAGTACTTC,CASSLGGSYEQYF
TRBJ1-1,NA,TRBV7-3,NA,TGTGCCAGCAGTCATGGGGGTGGCACTGAAGCTTTCTTT,CASSHGGGTEAFF
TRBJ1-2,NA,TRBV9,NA,TGTGCCAGCAGCGCGGACGGACTGAACTATGGCTACACCTTC,CASSADGLNYGYTF
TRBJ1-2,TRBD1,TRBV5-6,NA,TGTGCCAGCGATCAGGGGGTCGGGGCCTATGGCTACACCTTC,CASDQGVGAYGYTF
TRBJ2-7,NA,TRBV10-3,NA,TGTGCCATCAGTCCCGGGACCAACTACGAGCAGTACTTC,CAISPGTNYEQYF
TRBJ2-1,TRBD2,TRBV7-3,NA,TGTGCCAGCAGCTTACTCGGACTAGCGGGAGAGCGGGACTACAATGAGCAGTTCTTC,CASSLLGLAGERDYNEQFF
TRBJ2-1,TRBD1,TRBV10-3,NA,TGTGCCATCAGTGAGTCGGGACAGAACAATGAGCAGTTCTTC,CAISESGQNNEQFF
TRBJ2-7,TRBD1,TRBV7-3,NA,TGTGCCAGCAGCCCCGGGACAGTCTCCGAGCAGTACTTC,CASSPGTVSEQYF
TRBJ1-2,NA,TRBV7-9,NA,TGTGCCAGCAGCTTCCCCGAACAGGCGGCTTATGGCTACACCTTC,CASSFPEQAAYGYTF
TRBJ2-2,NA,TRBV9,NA,TGTGCCAGCAGCCCCCGAGGTGTGGGGGAGCTGTTTTTT,CASSPRGVGELFF
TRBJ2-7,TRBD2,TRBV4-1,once,TGCGCCAGCAGCCCCACCGGGACTAGCAAGAGCTACGAGCAGTACTTC,CASSPTGTSKSYEQYF